The 29 T cell receptor beta chains in this list originate from one sample, sequenced in a study of blood T cell repertoires in COVID-19. The protocol was immunoSEQ multiplex PCR, while the TCRdb copy is restricted to in-frame clones and leaves out a portion. The table has 140,000 to 150,000 clones, about three quarters seen once. Sequencing used peripheral blood. Receptors originate from a woman aged 55-70 years with acute or convalescent COVID-19.

The chain combines TRBV5-4 with TRBJ2-7, with 14 nucleotides matching TRBD2. Trimming at V came to 4 bases and at J to 5 bases, leaving 5 bases not matched to a gene. Germline V gene data show CDR1 as SGHNT and CDR2 as YYREEE (reference sequence). The CDR3 consists of 15 residues. The DNA for the CDR3 is TGTGCCAGCAGCCCTGGGACTAGCGGGAGTCACGAGCAGTACTTC. This translates into CASSPGTSGSHEQYF.

The rearrangement uses TRBV4-1 and TRBJ2-7; maybe TRBD2 (6 bases). The CDR3 length is 16 residues. V was cut by 4 bases and J by 2 bases, with 18 bases left in between. The germline V gene encodes CDR1 MGHRA and CDR2 YSYEKL. CDR3 coding DNA: TGCGCCAGCAGCCCCGGGAGCCAGGGTCTTACCTACGAGCAGTACTTC. Amino acids: CASSPGSQGLTYEQYF.

This clone was counted only a few times. The J gene is TRBJ2-7, the V gene TRBV6-1; TRBD2 agrees at 13 bases. Trimming took 1 base from V and 4 from J; bases not matched to a gene: 1. CDR1 is MNHNS, CDR2 SASEGT, per germline. The CDR3 has 15 residues. CDR3 in amino acids: CASSEGLAGGYEQYF. The CDR3 region has the DNA TGTGCCAGCAGTGAAGGACTAGCGGGAGGTTACGAGCAGTACTTC.

J is TRBJ1-2 and V is TRBV5-4; D gene uncertain. Looked up from germline, CDR1 is SGHNT and CDR2 is YYREEE (reference sequence). This CDR3 region has 15 residues. The germline V and J ends were trimmed by 0 bases and 0 bases, with 9 bases remaining between them. Here the CDR3 reads CASSLVFGANYGYTF. The CDR3 bases are TGTGCCAGCAGCTTGGTGTTTGGAGCTAACTATGGCTACACCTTC.

The rearrangement uses TRBV5-4 and TRBJ2-3; 13 bases agree with TRBD2. Losses at the gene ends were 4 bases for V and 0 bases for J; bases not matched to a gene: 5. This CDR3 spans 17 amino acids. Germline V gives CDR1 SGHNT, CDR2 YYREEE (reference sequence). The CDR3 region has the DNA TGTGCCAGCAGCAGACTAGCGGGAGGACCTAGCACAGATACGCAGTATTTT. This codes for CASSRLAGGPSTDTQYF.

The chain is built from TRBV11-2 and TRBJ2-7; 8 positions match TRBD1. From germline, CDR1 is SGHAT and CDR2 FQNNGV. V was clipped by 5 bases and J by 2 bases; unmatched bases: 5. The CDR3 extends over 14 amino acids. The CDR3 DNA sequence: TGTGCCAGCAGCGCACAGGGGGTTACCTACGAGCAGTACTTC. Translated, it gives CASSAQGVTYEQYF.

CDR3 sequence (DNA): TGCGCCAGCAGCTTGGCTCCAGGGCCGTACGAGCAGTACTTC. Protein sequence: CASSLAPGPYEQYF. V and J are TRBV5-1 and TRBJ2-7; D is perhaps TRBD1 (5 bases). The germline V and J ends were trimmed by 0 bases and 4 bases, with 11 bases remaining between them. The CDR3 extends over 14 amino acids. Germline-derived CDR1 and CDR2 are SGHRS and YFSETQ.

The chain uses TRBV18 and TRBJ1-3; 10 bases agree with TRBD1. The CDR3 runs 15 residues. V shed 6 bases, J shed 3 bases, and the junction held 5 bases outside the gene matches. Germline CDR1 reads KGHSH; CDR2 reads LQKENI. The CDR3 loop is CASSRDRGHGNTIYF. The CDR3 coding sequence is TGTGCCAGCTCTCGCGACAGGGGGCATGGAAACACCATATATTTT.

V is TRBV15 and J is TRBJ1-4; D may be TRBD1 (6 bases). From germline, CDR1 is LNHNV and CDR2 YYDKDF (reference sequence). The CDR3 length is 16 residues. Trimming cost V 0 bases and J 3 bases, with 11 bases left between them. The CDR3 DNA reads TGTGCCACCAGCAGAGACCGGGACACAGCTAATGAAAAACTGTTTTTT. Encoded protein: CATSRDRDTANEKLFF. The full variable domain, its missing parts supplied by reference TRBV15 and TRBJ1-4, is DAMVIQNPRYQVTQFGKPVTLSCSQTLNHNVMYWYQQKSSQAPKLLFHYYDKDFNNEADTPDNFQSRRPNTSFCFLDIRSPGLGDTAMYLCATSRDRDTANEKLFFGSGTQLSVL.

This clone was seen a handful of times. J is TRBJ1-1 and V is TRBV9; 9 nucleotides match TRBD1. The CDR3 is made up of 17 amino acids. Germline CDR1 SGDLS, CDR2 YYNGEE. Trimming at V came to 3 bases and at J to 3 bases, leaving 12 bases not matched to a gene. The CDR3 sequence is CASSGPGDRVVHTEAFF. The DNA of the CDR3 is TGTGCCAGCAGCGGACCCGGGGACAGGGTGGTACACACTGAAGCTTTCTTT.

This clone was counted between two and nine times. The CDR3 nucleotides read TGTGCCATCAGGTCTCCTCAGGGAACTGGAAACACCATATATTTT. It is translated as CAIRSPQGTGNTIYF. This sequence joins TRBV10-3 and TRBJ1-3; D may be TRBD1 (5 bases). Germline V gene lookup returns CDR1 ENHRY and CDR2 SYGVKD. CDR3 length: 15 residues. V gave up 6 bases and J gave up 2 bases, with 14 bases separating them.

The genes are TRBV18 and TRBJ2-5; D ambiguous. The CDR3 is made up of 13 amino acids. Germline CDR1 reads KGHSH; CDR2 reads LQKENI. V lost 3 bases to trimming and J lost 3 bases, with 8 bases between them. The CDR3 DNA reads as TGTGCCAGCTCACCCCCCGCGGAAGAGACCCAGTACTTC. Translation: CASSPPAEETQYF.

The CDR3 is CASSRSTGGNEQFF. CDR3 coding DNA: TGTGCCAGTAGTAGGAGTACAGGGGGCAATGAGCAGTTCTTC. The chain uses TRBV19 and TRBJ2-1; 8 bases are shared with TRBD1. CDR3 length: 14 residues. The germline V gene has CDR1 LNHDA and CDR2 SQIVND (reference sequence). After removal of 4 bases from V and 6 bases from J, the junction contained 5 bases not matched to a gene.

This chain joins TRBV24-1 and TRBJ2-2; weak D call: TRBD1 (6 bases). The germline CDR1 and CDR2 sequences are KGHDR and SFDVKD. V was pared by 7 bases and J by 1 base, with 6 bases between. This CDR3 is 13 amino acids long. CDR3 residues: CATRDRNTGELFF. The CDR3 DNA reads TGTGCCACCAGGGACAGGAACACCGGGGAGCTGTTTTTT.

This chain joins TRBV28 and TRBJ1-2; 10 bases line up with TRBD1. In germline, CDR1 is MDHEN, CDR2 SYDVKM. The CDR3 runs to 15 residues. Trimming took 8 bases from V and 8 from J; bases not matched to a gene: 14. The DNA of the CDR3 is TGTGCCAGCTTATCCCGACAGGGGGCGAGGAAAGGCTACACCTTC. Its protein product is CASLSRQGARKGYTF.

This clone was seen a few times. The rearrangement joins TRBV19 to TRBJ2-1, with D perhaps matching TRBD2 (5 bases). The CDR3 is 13 amino acids. Germline assignment: CDR1 LNHDA and CDR2 SQIVND (reference sequence). The V and J ends lost 3 bases and 7 bases respectively, with 10 bases between them. CDR3 in amino acids: CASSIIGENEQFF. The CDR3 region has the DNA TGTGCCAGTAGTATTATCGGGGAGAATGAGCAGTTCTTC.

In this sample, this clone turned up once. CDR3 amino acids: CASSPPGVANTGELFF. The DNA of the CDR3 is TGTGCCAGCAGCCCCCCCGGGGTGGCGAACACCGGGGAGCTGTTTTTT. The chain carries TRBV5-4 and TRBJ2-2; D is perhaps TRBD2 (5 bases). The V and J ends lost 4 bases and 0 bases respectively, with 13 bases between them. Per germline, CDR1 SGHNT and CDR2 YYREEE (reference sequence). The CDR3 consists of 16 residues. Together with reference TRBV5-4 and TRBJ2-2, the CDR3 gives the full variable domain: ETGVTQSPTHLIKTRGQQVTLRCSSQSGHNTVSWYQQALGQGPQFIFQYYREEENGRGNFPPRFSGLQFPNYSSELNVNALELDDSALYLCASSPPGVANTGELFFGEGSRLTVL.

This clone was recorded once. The rearrangement links TRBV7-8 to TRBJ2-1; no reliable D call. The CDR3 loop spans 15 amino acids. Per germline, CDR1 SGHVS and CDR2 FQNEAQ. Deletions cut 2 bases from V and 5 bases from J, with 13 bases between. CDR3 coding DNA: TGTGCCAGCAGCTTACGGCTAGACCTCAACAATGAGCAGTTCTTC. This translates into CASSLRLDLNNEQFF.

This clone has just one count. The chain carries TRBV10-3 and TRBJ2-7; TRBD2 matches 11 bases. J was trimmed by 5 bases and V by 4 bases; bases with no gene match: 10. CDR1 and CDR2 (germline): ENHRY, SYGVKD. CDR3 length: 16 amino acids. The CDR3 region is CAISGTTSGSRDEQYF. The CDR3 DNA sequence: TGTGCCATCAGTGGGACCACTAGCGGGAGTCGGGACGAGCAGTACTTC.

This clone has just one count. CDR3 residues: CASSFGGKAYEQYF. The CDR3 DNA follows: TGCGCCAGCAGCTTCGGCGGGAAGGCATACGAGCAGTACTTC. The chain links TRBV5-1 to TRBJ2-7, with a weak D call TRBD2 (6 bases). The V end lost 2 bases, the J end lost 4 bases, and 13 bases lay between the germline ends. CDR3 size: 14 residues. Germline lookup yields CDR1 SGHRS and CDR2 YFSETQ.

The rearrangement uses TRBV19 and TRBJ2-2, with no clear D. CDR1 LNHDA and CDR2 SQIVND come from the germline V gene (reference sequence). The CDR3 is made up of 16 amino acids. The V end lost 3 bases, the J end lost 5 bases, and 16 bases lay between the germline ends. CDR3 region: CASSIVKLLRTGELFF. CDR3 nucleotide sequence: TGTGCCAGTAGTATTGTAAAGTTATTACGGACCGGGGAGCTGTTTTTT.

This chain joins TRBV27 and TRBJ2-7; 7 bases map to TRBD1. Looked up from germline, CDR1 is MNHEY and CDR2 is SMNVEV (reference sequence). The CDR3 length is 14 residues. V lost 5 bases and J lost 7; bases outside the gene matches: 11. In nucleotides, the CDR3 is TGTGCCAGCAGTCGGACAGGTGGATTTGGGGAGCAGTACTTC. Translation: CASSRTGGFGEQYF.

A few counts support this clone. This rearrangement joins TRBV14 to TRBJ2-7; TRBD1 matches 9 bases. The CDR3 loop spans 16 amino acids. Germline assignment: CDR1 SGHDN and CDR2 FVKESK. Trimming cost V 1 base and J 2 bases; bases outside gene matches: 6. CDR3 region: CASSQVQGAPPYEQYF. The CDR3 nucleotides read TGTGCCAGCAGCCAAGTACAGGGGGCCCCCCCCTACGAGCAGTACTTC.

CDR3 DNA: TGTGCCAGCAGCTTAGCGGGACTAAAATACGAGCAGTACTTC. Translating gives CASSLAGLKYEQYF. The rearrangement joins TRBV7-8 to TRBJ2-7, with 7 positions matching TRBD2. Germline values: CDR1 SGHVS, CDR2 FQNEAQ. CDR3 length: 14 residues. The V gene end was trimmed by 0 bases and the J gene end by 4 bases; junction bases not matched to a gene: 3.

The chain combines TRBV11-2 with TRBJ2-7; 10 bases align to TRBD2. V lost 5 bases, J lost 4 bases, and 8 bases stayed unmatched. This CDR3 is 15 amino acids long. Germline-derived CDR1 and CDR2 are SGHAT and FQNNGV. The chain's CDR3 is CASSPTSGKRYEQYF. The CDR3 nucleotides are TGTGCCAGCAGCCCCACTAGCGGGAAACGGTACGAGCAGTACTTC.

The gene calls are TRBV10-1 and TRBJ2-1, with TRBD2 matching 9 bases. The germline V gene encodes CDR1 WNHNN and CDR2 SYGVQD (reference sequence). The junction had 7 bases not matched to a gene; V was cut back by 6 bases and J by 10 bases. This CDR3 region has 13 residues. The CDR3 bases are TGCGCCAGCAGCGGGGCGGCGGGAGGGGAGCAGTTCTTC. This codes for CASSGAAGGEQFF.

The gene calls are TRBV9 and TRBJ2-1, with 8 bases aligning to TRBD2. CDR3 length: 15 residues. Germline CDR1 reads SGDLS; CDR2 reads YYNGEE. J was trimmed by 3 bases and V by 4 bases; bases with no gene match: 6. In DNA, the CDR3 is TGTGCCAGCAGCCCGGATAGCGGGATCTACAATGAGCAGTTCTTC. It is translated as CASSPDSGIYNEQFF.

The V call is TRBV28, the J call TRBJ2-2; 15 bases agree with TRBD2. This CDR3 spans 16 amino acids. The germline CDR1 and CDR2 sequences are MDHEN and SYDVKM. Germline trimming cut 6 bases from V and 7 bases from J; bases unmatched to any gene: 6. The CDR3 region is CASSRGLAGGGGELFF. The CDR3 DNA sequence: TGTGCCAGCAGCCGGGGACTAGCGGGAGGTGGCGGGGAGCTGTTTTTT.

The rearrangement joins TRBV2 to TRBJ1-5, with TRBD1 matching over 8 bases. The V and J ends lost 6 bases and 7 bases, in that order; junction bases with no gene match: 11. This CDR3 is built from 15 residues. CDR1 is SNHLY, CDR2 FYNNEI, per germline. In DNA form, the CDR3 reads TGTGCCAGCAGCCCCGGGACAGGCGGCGTCCAGCCCCAGCATTTT. It yields the protein CASSPGTGGVQPQHF.